These 18 T cell receptor beta chains were all obtained from the same sample, sequenced in a study of CD8+ T cells in alopecia areata. Stated treatment: oral pan-JAK inhibitor, 5-10 mg twice daily. Once RNA had been extracted, it was reverse transcribed into cDNA to act as the sequencing template. Produced via immunoSEQ multiplex PCR; TCRdb's table is partial and in-frame only. In the table there are fewer than 200,000 clones, around 58% of which are singletons. Sequencing used CD8+ T cells sorted from blood, obtained at week 24, from a patient treated with tofacitinib. These receptor sequences come from a human donor with alopecia areata.

The chain recombines TRBV5-4 with TRBJ2-1; a possible D gene is TRBD2 (5 bases). CDR1 is SGHNT and CDR2 is YYREEE in the germline V gene (reference sequence). V gave up 2 bases and J gave up 10 bases, with 19 bases separating them. The CDR3 sequence is 15 residues long. The CDR3, as DNA: TGTGCCAGCAGCTTTGGTACGGGCGGAGGAGTGGAGCAGTTCTTC. This codes for CASSFGTGGGVEQFF.

The chain couples TRBV29-1 to TRBJ2-3; D ambiguous. CDR1 is SQVTM, CDR2 ANQGSEA, per germline. The CDR3 contains 11 residues. The V end lost 1 base, the J end lost 5 bases, and 4 bases lay between the germline ends. The CDR3 DNA reads as TGCAGCGTTGAAGGTGTAGATACGCAGTATTTT. Protein sequence: CSVEGVDTQYF.

This clone was seen a few times. CDR3 coding DNA: TGTGCCAGCAGCCACACGGAGACTGGGTCGCGTGAGACCCAGTACTTC. It codes for CASSHTETGSRETQYF. The rearrangement uses TRBV13 and TRBJ2-5; D call uncertain. V lost 5 bases, J lost 5 bases, and 21 bases lay in between. The CDR3 covers 16 residues. Germline-derived CDR1 and CDR2 are PRHDT and FYEKMQ (reference sequence).

The V gene is TRBV13, the J gene TRBJ1-2; D ambiguous. The CDR3 covers 12 residues. Trimming shortened V by 5 bases and J by 8 bases, and 12 bases separated the two germline ends. Germline V gene data show CDR1 as PRHDT and CDR2 as FYEKMQ (reference sequence). The CDR3: CASSRWAKGYTF. The CDR3 DNA is TGTGCCAGCAGCCGATGGGCGAAGGGCTACACCTTC. Full variable domain (remainder filled in from reference TRBV13 and TRBJ1-2): AAGVIQSPRHLIKEKRETATLKCYPIPRHDTVYWYQQGPGQDPQFLISFYEKMQSDKGSIPDRFSAQQFSDYHSELNMSSLELGDSALYFCASSRWAKGYTFGSGTRLTVV.

V usage is TRBV19 and J usage is TRBJ2-7, with TRBD1 identical over 8 bases. The CDR3 sequence is 15 residues long. In germline, CDR1 is LNHDA, CDR2 SQIVND (reference sequence). The ends lost 1 base at V and 6 bases at J; junction bases unmatched: 8. This chain's CDR3 is CASSIVMQGAREQYF. The CDR3 DNA reads as TGTGCCAGTAGTATAGTAATGCAGGGGGCGCGCGAGCAGTACTTC.

The chain is built from TRBV7-2 and TRBJ2-7, with D unclear. The germline V gene encodes CDR1 SGHTA and CDR2 FQGNSA. The ends were cut back, 6 bases at V and 3 bases at J, with 6 bases in the middle. The CDR3 contains 11 residues. DNA of the CDR3: TGTGCCAGCAGTTATTTCTACGAGCAGTACTTC. Translated: CASSYFYEQYF.

J is TRBJ1-1 and V is TRBV27, with D perhaps matching TRBD1 (5 bases). The germline V and J ends were trimmed by 7 bases and 1 base, with 13 bases remaining between them. This CDR3 contains 14 residues. CDR1 is MNHEY and CDR2 is SMNVEV in the germline V gene (reference sequence). CDR3 bases: TGTGCCAGCACCCCGGGGCACCGGAACACTGAAGCTTTCTTT. The encoded protein is CASTPGHRNTEAFF.

This rearrangement joins TRBV30 to TRBJ2-1; D gene uncertain. V dropped 3 bases and J dropped 13 bases, with 19 bases sitting between them. Germline V CDR1 and CDR2: GTSNPN, SVGIG (reference sequence). The CDR3 is 13 residues long. The CDR3 DNA follows: TGTGCCTGGAGACAACCGGGCCCCGCGGAACAGTTCTTC. This encodes CAWRQPGPAEQFF.

This clone was seen more than once but under ten times. CDR3: CSVVFSTNEQFF. The CDR3 DNA follows: TGCAGCGTTGTTTTTTCCACAAATGAGCAGTTCTTC. The rearrangement links TRBV29-1 to TRBJ2-1; D not certain. This CDR3 has 12 amino acids. V lost 4 bases, J lost 7 bases, and 11 bases lay in between. Germline V gene data show CDR1 as SQVTM and CDR2 as ANQGSEA.

This clone has only a few counts. The J gene is TRBJ2-1, the V gene TRBV10-2, with TRBD2 matching 8 bases. CDR3 length: 17 amino acids. Germline assignment: CDR1 WSHSY and CDR2 SAAADI. V was clipped by 8 bases and J by 4 bases; unmatched bases: 16. The CDR3 DNA reads as TGCGCCAGCCAACCTATAGCGGGGCGCCACCAATACAATGAGCAGTTCTTC. Translated, it gives CASQPIAGRHQYNEQFF.

CDR3 DNA: TGTGCCAGCAGTGGGGGCGGTGGGTATAGCAATCAGCCCCAGCATTTT. As protein: CASSGGGGYSNQPQHF. The gene calls are TRBV2 and TRBJ1-5; D may be TRBD1 (5 bases). The CDR3 has 16 amino acids. Trimming pared 4 bases from V and 0 bases from J, leaving 13 bases between. Looked up from germline, CDR1 is SNHLY and CDR2 is FYNNEI. The variable domain in full, with the rest retrieved from reference TRBV2 and TRBJ1-5, is EPEVTQTPSHQVTQMGQEVILRCVPISNHLYFYWYRQILGQKVEFLVSFYNNEISEKSEIFDDQFSVERPDGSNFTLKIRSTKLEDSAMYFCASSGGGGYSNQPQHFGDGTRLSIL.

CDR3 in DNA: TGTGCAGCAGGGATCACCGGGGAGCTGTTTTTT. This translates into CAAGITGELFF. The V gene is TRBV6-1, the J gene TRBJ2-2; weak D call: TRBD1 (5 bases). Germline V gene data show CDR1 as MNHNS and CDR2 as SASEGT. This CDR3 is 11 amino acids long.

The genes are TRBV19 and TRBJ1-2; 7 nucleotides agree with TRBD1. Per the germline V gene, CDR1 is LNHDA and CDR2 is SQIVND (reference sequence). The CDR3 has 10 amino acids. The J segment lost 14 bases and the V segment lost 3 bases, leaving 3 bases of the junction unmatched. The CDR3 DNA follows: TGTGCCAGTAGTATGGGACAGCCAACCTTC. This gives the protein CASSMGQPTF.

This clone was seen once. V is TRBV4-2 and J is TRBJ1-5; D perhaps matches TRBD1 (5 bases). The CDR3 is made up of 14 amino acids. V shed 0 bases and J shed 8 bases, with 11 bases lying between them. The germline V gene encodes CDR1 LGHNA and CDR2 YNFKEQ. The CDR3 DNA reads TGTGCCAGCAGCCAAGAAGGGGAGGTGAAGCCCCAGCATTTT. Translated: CASSQEGEVKPQHF.

The V gene is TRBV6-1, the J gene TRBJ1-3; no clear D gene. CDR1 and CDR2 (germline): MNHNS, SASEGT. This CDR3 comprises 14 residues. V lost 3 bases, J lost 4 bases, and 10 bases lay in between. The CDR3 nucleotides are TGTGCCAGCAGTGACCTTTCCCCGGGAAACACCATATATTTT. This codes for CASSDLSPGNTIYF.

This sequence joins TRBV11-2 and TRBJ2-3; no definite D call. The germline gives CDR1 SGHAT, CDR2 FQNNGV. Deletions cut 1 base from V and 7 bases from J, with 18 bases between. CDR3 length: 16 residues. The CDR3 spells CASSLGARIPTNTQYF. The CDR3 bases are TGTGCCAGCAGCTTAGGCGCCCGGATTCCGACAAATACGCAGTATTTT.

This clone was detected only once. CDR3 coding DNA: TGCGCCAGCAGCGTGGGACGGAACCTCTATGGCTACACCTTC. Its protein product is CASSVGRNLYGYTF. This sequence joins TRBV5-1 and TRBJ1-2; D is perhaps TRBD1 (5 bases). Germline V gives CDR1 SGHRS, CDR2 YFSETQ. Trimming removed 4 bases from V and 4 bases from J, with 14 bases in between. This CDR3 is 14 amino acids long.

The rearrangement links TRBV28 to TRBJ2-1; D is undetermined. This CDR3 contains 11 residues. Germline assignment: CDR1 MDHEN and CDR2 SYDVKM. Trimming pared 3 bases from V and 5 bases from J, leaving 2 bases between. The CDR3 region is CASSFNNEQFF. The CDR3, as DNA: TGTGCCAGCAGTTTCAACAATGAGCAGTTCTTC.